This record covers a single T cell receptor beta chain. Its specificity is unknown. Generated by immunoSEQ multiplex PCR, the TCRdb table keeps only in-frame clones and is missing some. In the table there are about 120,000 clones, approximately 92% of which are singletons. This sample was taken from a study of siplizumab effects on memory and regulatory T cells. Germline values: CDR1 MNHNY, CDR2 SVGAGI (reference sequence). The germline V and J ends were trimmed by 3 bases and 4 bases, with 6 bases remaining between them. This CDR3 contains 12 residues. Study-wide results and limits: Assignment of a naive or memory phenotype failed for roughly 80-97% of the proliferating CD4+ or CD8+ clones. Naive T cells were seemingly more diverse than memory cells, and major contributions to the alloresponse seemed to be made by them. Confirmation was lacking for the suppressive function of proliferating Tregs derived from siplizumab cultures.

Material for sequencing was non-Treg CD4+ T cells sorted from blood. The gene calls are TRBV6-6 and TRBJ1-1, with D unresolved. The TCR sequence derives from a human donor in good health. The CDR3 reads CASSYEGTEAFF. The CDR3 DNA reads as TGTGCCAGCAGTTATGAGGGCACTGAAGCTTTCTTT.